These 10 T cell receptor beta chains originate from one sample sequenced in a study of Graves' ophthalmopathy and Graves' hyperthyroidism. RNA transcripts served as template for amplifying TCR beta CDR3 sequences. RT-PCR in the first round used HTBI primers; a second-round multiplex PCR followed. TCRdb ran MiXCR on the multiplex PCR reads and lists one entry per CDR3 protein. The sample shows around 670,000 distinct CDR3 sequences, 40% of them seen only once. Sequenced input: peripheral blood. Receptors were obtained from an adult man with Graves' ophthalmopathy.

This clonotype was recorded a few times. The chain links TRBV20-1 to TRBJ2-5; 13 bases line up with TRBD2. Trimming cost V 1 base and J 4 bases; bases outside gene matches: 6. This CDR3 has 16 residues. The germline V gene has CDR1 DFQATT and CDR2 SNEGSKA (reference sequence). CDR3 loop: CSARVWTSGRGETQYF. In DNA form, the CDR3 reads TGCAGTGCTAGAGTTTGGACTAGCGGGAGAGGAGAGACCCAGTACTTC.

As for this clonotype: A read error may explain this, as a much larger clone is one base away. A read error is likely, as this CDR3 ends without the conserved phenylalanine or tryptophan. The rearrangement links TRBV11-1 to TRBJ1-1, with a possible D match to TRBD1 (5 bases). The V end lost 3 bases, the J end lost 1 base, and 9 bases lay between the germline ends. The germline V gene has CDR1 SGHAT and CDR2 FQDESV (reference sequence). The length of the CDR3 is 14 residues. CDR3 loop: CASSFRQPNTEAFL. The DNA of the CDR3 is TGTGCCAGCAGCTTTCGACAGCCGAACACTGAAGCTTTCCTT.

In its sample, this clonotype was seen many times. The chain uses TRBV29-1 and TRBJ2-7; no firm D call. V lost 6 bases to trimming and J lost 1 base, with 16 bases between them. The CDR3 is 14 amino acids. Germline V gives CDR1 SQVTM, CDR2 ANQGSEA. The CDR3 protein is CSVWMQAPSYEQYF. The CDR3 DNA reads TGCAGCGTCTGGATGCAGGCTCCTTCCTACGAGCAGTACTTC.

This clonotype was picked up a small number of times. The rearrangement joins TRBV7-9 to TRBJ1-1; D possibly corresponds to TRBD1 (6 bases). There are 13 residues in the CDR3. V was pared by 2 bases and J by 11 bases, with 15 bases between. Germline V gives CDR1 SEHNR, CDR2 FQNEAQ (reference sequence). CDR3 amino acids: CASSLRSGAAAFF. The CDR3 DNA sequence: TGTGCCAGCAGCTTAAGGTCGGGGGCCGCGGCTTTCTTT.

The CDR3 region has the DNA TGTGCCACCAGCAGAGATCCTAGCGGGGGGTACGAGCAGTACTTC. It encodes CATSRDPSGGYEQYF. The J gene is TRBJ2-7, the V gene TRBV15; 11 bases align to TRBD2. The CDR3 consists of 15 residues. Germline values: CDR1 LNHNV, CDR2 YYDKDF (reference sequence). The V and J ends lost 0 bases and 4 bases, in that order; junction bases with no gene match: 2.

This sequence joins TRBV20-1 and TRBJ2-3; tentatively, D is TRBD2 (5 bases). CDR1 is DFQATT, CDR2 SNEGSKA, per germline (reference sequence). V lost 0 bases to trimming and J lost 1 base, with 14 bases between them. The CDR3 spans 16 residues. The CDR3: CSARDRRARGTDTQYF. The CDR3 bases are TGCAGTGCTAGAGATCGAAGGGCGAGGGGCACAGATACGCAGTATTTT.

As for this clonotype: A read error is possible here, since a much larger clone lies one base away. The J gene is TRBJ1-3, the V gene TRBV7-2; D call uncertain. The germline gives CDR1 SGHTA, CDR2 FQGNSA. CDR3 size: 15 residues. CDR3 in DNA: TGTGCCGGCAGCTTAGAGGGTTCCTCTGGAAACACCATATATTTT. Translated, it gives CAGSLEGSSGNTIYF.

The sample holds many counts of this clonotype. The gene calls are TRBV20-1 and TRBJ2-6; unclear D gene. V was pared by 4 bases and J by 0 bases, with 13 bases between. Germline V CDR1 and CDR2: DFQATT, SNEGSKA (reference sequence). CDR3 length equals 16 residues. CDR3 in DNA: TGCAGTGCTATGAACAGTGTGTTCTCTGGGGCCAACGTCCTGACTTTC. It yields the protein CSAMNSVFSGANVLTF.

This clonotype was detected once. Its ends do not fully match the called genes, so a read error is possible. The rearrangement uses TRBV9 and TRBJ1-3; a weak D match, TRBD1 (5 bases). Germline V gene data show CDR1 as SGDLS and CDR2 as YYNGEE. The CDR3 spans 16 residues. The CDR3 loop is CASSVDRRSSGNTIHF. The CDR3 DNA reads TGTGCCAGCAGCGTAGACAGGAGGAGCTCTGGAAACACCATACATTTT.

On this clonotype: At one boundary the junction diverges from the germline segment, which might be a read error. The genes are TRBV29-1 and TRBJ1-2; possibly TRBD1 for D (5 bases). The CDR3 covers 12 residues. CDR1 and CDR2 (germline): SQVTM, ANQGSEA. The CDR3 loop reads CSVDGQGEGYTF. As DNA, the CDR3 is TGTAGCGTTGACGGACAAGGGGAGGGGTACACCTTC. Using reference TRBV29-1 and TRBJ1-2 for the parts outside the CDR3, the full variable domain is SAVISQKPSRDICQRGTSLTIQCQVDSQVTMMFWYRQQPGQSLTLIATANQGSEATYESGFVIDKFPISRPNLTFSTLTVSNMSPEDSSIYLCSVDGQGEGYTFGSGTRLTVV.